This T cell receptor (beta chain) was found in a study of cytomegalovirus exposure and HLA in healthy donors. The primer mix had 60 Vbeta and 13 Jbeta primers. Under the authors' procedure: Approximately 78 million unique TCR beta chains, about 11 million of them shared, were counted by a later analysis. Profiled with immunoSEQ multiplex PCR; TCRdb holds only in-frame clones, not every one. V and J calls and clone size are as listed in that table; D and trimming were resolved from the DNA. This sample has under 200,000 clones; less than 80% occur once, and the top ten carry roughly 0.76%. Trimming took off 6 bases at V and 3 bases at J, with 11 bases between the two ends. CDR3 length: 14 amino acids. The germline CDR1 and CDR2 sequences are WNHNN and SYGVQD (reference sequence). Study outcomes and limitations: The only immune exposure information that was available was CMV serostatus. Cytomegalovirus association was assigned to over 150 TCR beta chains.

Regarding this clone: Antigen unknown.

Input material: PBMCs. This clonotype originated in a woman in her thirties or forties in good health and CMV-seronegative. The V gene is TRBV10-1, the J gene TRBJ2-2; TRBD2 might be the D (5 bases). CDR3 loop: CASRGLADTGELFF. The CDR3 DNA reads TGCGCCAGCAGAGGGCTAGCCGACACCGGGGAGCTGTTTTTT.